This T cell receptor (beta chain) came from a study of blood T cell repertoires in COVID-19. CDR1 SGHRS and CDR2 YFSETQ come from the germline V gene. This CDR3 is built from 15 residues. V was cut by 1 base and J by 6 bases, with 16 bases left in between. Some clones are missing from TCRdb's copy, which holds only in-frame ones; the method was immunoSEQ multiplex PCR. The sample lists 350,000 to 550,000 clones; 80% to 90% were seen once. This clone was counted a few times. The chain joins TRBV5-1 to TRBJ1-1; D unclear. Sequenced: peripheral blood. The TCR sequence derives from a woman aged 25 to 39 with acute or convalescent COVID-19. CDR3 sequence (DNA): TGCGCCAGCAGCTTGATCGCGTCAGGTAGGCCTGAAGCTTTCTTT. Its protein is CASSLIASGRPEAFF.